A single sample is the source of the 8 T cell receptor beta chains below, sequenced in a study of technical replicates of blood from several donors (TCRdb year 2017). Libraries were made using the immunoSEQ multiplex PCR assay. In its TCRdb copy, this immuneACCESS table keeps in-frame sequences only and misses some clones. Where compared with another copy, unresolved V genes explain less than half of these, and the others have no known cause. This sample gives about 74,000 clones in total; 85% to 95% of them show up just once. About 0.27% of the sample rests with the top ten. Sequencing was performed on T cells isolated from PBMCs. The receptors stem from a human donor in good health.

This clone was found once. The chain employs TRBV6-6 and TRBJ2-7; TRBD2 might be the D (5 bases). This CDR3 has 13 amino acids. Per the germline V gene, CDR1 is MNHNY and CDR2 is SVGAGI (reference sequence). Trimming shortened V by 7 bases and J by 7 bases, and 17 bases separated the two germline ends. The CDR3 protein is CASNSERFGEQYF. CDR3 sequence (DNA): TGTGCCAGCAACTCAGAGCGGTTCGGTGAGCAGTACTTC.

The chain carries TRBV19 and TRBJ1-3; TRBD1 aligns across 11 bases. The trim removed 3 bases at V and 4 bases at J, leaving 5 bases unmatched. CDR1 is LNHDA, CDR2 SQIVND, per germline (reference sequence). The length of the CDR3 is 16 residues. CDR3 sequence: CASSMTGQGAGNTIYF. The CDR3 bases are TGTGCCAGTAGTATGACCGGACAGGGGGCCGGAAACACCATATATTTT.

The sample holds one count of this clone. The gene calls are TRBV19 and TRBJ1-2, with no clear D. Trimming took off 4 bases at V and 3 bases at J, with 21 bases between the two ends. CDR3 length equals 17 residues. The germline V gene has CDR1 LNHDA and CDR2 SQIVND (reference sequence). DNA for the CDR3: TGTGCCAGTAGTAAGACCATCCGTTCGGGATTGGACTATGGCTACACCTTC. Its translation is CASSKTIRSGLDYGYTF.

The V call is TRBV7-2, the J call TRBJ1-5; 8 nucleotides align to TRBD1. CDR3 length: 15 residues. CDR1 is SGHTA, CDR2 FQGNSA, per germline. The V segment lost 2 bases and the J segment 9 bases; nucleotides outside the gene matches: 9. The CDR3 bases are TGTGCCAGCAGCTTACGACAGGGGATACGCCGGCCCCAGCATTTT. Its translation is CASSLRQGIRRPQHF.

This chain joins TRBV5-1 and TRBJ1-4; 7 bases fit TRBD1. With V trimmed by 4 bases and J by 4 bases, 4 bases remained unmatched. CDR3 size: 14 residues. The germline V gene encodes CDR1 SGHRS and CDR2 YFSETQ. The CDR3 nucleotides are TGCGCCAGCAGCCCACAGGGGAGTAATGAAAAACTGTTTTTT. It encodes CASSPQGSNEKLFF.

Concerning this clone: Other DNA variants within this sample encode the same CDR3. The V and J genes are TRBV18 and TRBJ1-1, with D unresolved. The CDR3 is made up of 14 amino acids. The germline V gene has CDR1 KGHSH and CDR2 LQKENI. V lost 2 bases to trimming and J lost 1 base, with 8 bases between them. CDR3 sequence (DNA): TGTGCCAGCTCACCAATCGACTCGAACACTGAAGCTTTCTTT. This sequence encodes CASSPIDSNTEAFF.

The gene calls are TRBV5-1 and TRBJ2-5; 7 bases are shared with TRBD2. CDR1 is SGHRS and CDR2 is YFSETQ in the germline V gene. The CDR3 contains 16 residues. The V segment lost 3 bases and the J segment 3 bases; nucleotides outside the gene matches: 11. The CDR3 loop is CASSSGSRGWEETQYF. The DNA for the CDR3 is TGCGCCAGCAGCTCCGGTTCGCGGGGGTGGGAAGAGACCCAGTACTTC.

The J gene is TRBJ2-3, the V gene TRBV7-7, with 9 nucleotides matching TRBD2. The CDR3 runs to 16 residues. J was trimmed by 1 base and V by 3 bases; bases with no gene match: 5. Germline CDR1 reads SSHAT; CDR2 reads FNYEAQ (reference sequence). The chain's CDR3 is CASSLGGRAGTDTQYF. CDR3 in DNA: TGTGCCAGCAGCTTGGGCGGGAGGGCCGGCACAGATACGCAGTATTTT.